This T cell receptor (beta chain) appears in the sequencing data of a study of technical replicates of blood from a handful of donors. Only in-frame clones appear in the TCRdb table, and some are missing; sequencing was by immunoSEQ multiplex PCR. Of 68,000 or so clones in the sample, 92% were seen once. This clone was detected a few times. The sample comprised T cells isolated from PBMCs. This sequence originates from a human donor in good health.

DNA of the CDR3: TGTGCCAGCAGTGAAAGGACAAACTATGGCTACACCTTC. Amino acid sequence: CASSERTNYGYTF. The chain recombines TRBV6-1 with TRBJ1-2, with D possibly matching TRBD1 (5 bases). The V gene's germline CDR1 is MNHNS and CDR2 SASEGT. The V and J ends lost 2 bases and 2 bases respectively, with 6 bases between them. This CDR3 contains 13 residues.